This T cell receptor beta chain originates from a study of shared clonotypes between healthy human individuals. Study context: Three CD4 naive, three CD4 memory, two CD8 naive and one CD8 memory plate were used per donor.

The table lists this clone with a count of one. The antigen remains unidentified. The study, taken as a whole, reports: Richness estimates generally favored naive over memory subsets.

All donors were healthy HIV-negative adults lacking recent acute infections or vaccinations. Per the germline V gene, CDR1 is LNHDA and CDR2 is SQIVND (reference sequence). The CDR3 has 13 amino acids. V lost 9 bases and J lost 4, with 13 bases in between. Method: immunoSEQ multiplex PCR; TCRdb's copy keeps in-frame clones and lacks some. Among approximately 2,000,000 clones listed, 85% to 95% were seen once. The rearrangement uses TRBV19 and TRBJ2-1; tentatively, D is TRBD1 (6 bases). This sequence was found in a man between 18 and 29 years old in good health. Some clones in this sample may be carry-over from other donors' samples. Sequenced material: naive CD4+ T cells from PBMCs. The subset was: CD45RA+ positively selected. The CDR3 here is CASAIQGYNEQFF. DNA of the CDR3: TGTGCCAGCGCGATTCAGGGGTACAATGAGCAGTTCTTC.